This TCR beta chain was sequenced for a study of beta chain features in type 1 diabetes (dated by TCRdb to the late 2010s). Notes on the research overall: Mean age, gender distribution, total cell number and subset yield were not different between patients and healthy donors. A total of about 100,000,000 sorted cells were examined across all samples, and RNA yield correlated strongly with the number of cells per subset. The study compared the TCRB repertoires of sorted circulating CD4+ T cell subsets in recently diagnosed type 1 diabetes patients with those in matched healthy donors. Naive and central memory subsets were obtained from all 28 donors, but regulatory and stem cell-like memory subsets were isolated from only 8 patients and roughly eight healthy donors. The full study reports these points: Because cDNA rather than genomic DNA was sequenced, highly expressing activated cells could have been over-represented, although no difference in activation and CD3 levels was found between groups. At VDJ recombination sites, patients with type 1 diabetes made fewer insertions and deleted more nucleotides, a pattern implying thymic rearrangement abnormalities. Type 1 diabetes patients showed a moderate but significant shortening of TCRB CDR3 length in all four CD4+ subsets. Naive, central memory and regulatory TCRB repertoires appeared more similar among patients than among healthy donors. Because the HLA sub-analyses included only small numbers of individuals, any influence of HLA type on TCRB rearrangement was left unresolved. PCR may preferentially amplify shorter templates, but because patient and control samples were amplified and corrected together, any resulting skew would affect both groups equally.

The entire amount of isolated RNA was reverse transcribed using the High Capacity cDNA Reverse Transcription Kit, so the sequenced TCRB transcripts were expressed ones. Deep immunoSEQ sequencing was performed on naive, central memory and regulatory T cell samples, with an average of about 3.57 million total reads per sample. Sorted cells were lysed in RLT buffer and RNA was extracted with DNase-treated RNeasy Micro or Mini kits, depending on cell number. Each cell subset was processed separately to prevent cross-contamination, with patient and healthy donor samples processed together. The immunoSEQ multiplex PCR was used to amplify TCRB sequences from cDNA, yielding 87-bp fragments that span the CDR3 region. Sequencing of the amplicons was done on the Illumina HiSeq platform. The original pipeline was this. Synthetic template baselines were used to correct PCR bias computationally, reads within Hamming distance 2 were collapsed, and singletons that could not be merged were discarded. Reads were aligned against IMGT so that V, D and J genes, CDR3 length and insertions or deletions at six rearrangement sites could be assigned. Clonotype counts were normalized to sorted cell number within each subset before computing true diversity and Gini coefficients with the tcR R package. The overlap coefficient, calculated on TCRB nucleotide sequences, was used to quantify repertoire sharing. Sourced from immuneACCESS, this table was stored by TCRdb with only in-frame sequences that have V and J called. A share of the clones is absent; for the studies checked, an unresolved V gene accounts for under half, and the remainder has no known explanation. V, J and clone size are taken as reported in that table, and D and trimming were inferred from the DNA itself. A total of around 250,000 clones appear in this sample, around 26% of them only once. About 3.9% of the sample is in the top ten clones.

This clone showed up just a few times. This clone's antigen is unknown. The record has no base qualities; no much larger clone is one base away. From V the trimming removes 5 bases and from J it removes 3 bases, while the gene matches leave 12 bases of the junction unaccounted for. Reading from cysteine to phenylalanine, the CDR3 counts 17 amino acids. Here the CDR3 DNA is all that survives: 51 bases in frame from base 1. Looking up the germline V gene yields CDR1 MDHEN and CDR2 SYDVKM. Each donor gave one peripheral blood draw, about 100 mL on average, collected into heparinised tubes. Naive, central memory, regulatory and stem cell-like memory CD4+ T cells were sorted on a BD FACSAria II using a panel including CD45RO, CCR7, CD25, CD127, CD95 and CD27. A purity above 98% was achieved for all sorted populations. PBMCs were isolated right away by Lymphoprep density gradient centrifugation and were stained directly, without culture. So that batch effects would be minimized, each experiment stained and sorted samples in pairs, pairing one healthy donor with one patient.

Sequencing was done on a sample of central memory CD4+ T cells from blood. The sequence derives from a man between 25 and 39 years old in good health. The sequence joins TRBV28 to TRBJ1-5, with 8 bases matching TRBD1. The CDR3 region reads CASSPRTGRDSNQPQHF. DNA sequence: TGTGCCAGCAGTCCCCGGACAGGGAGGGACTCCAATCAGCCCCAGCATTTT.